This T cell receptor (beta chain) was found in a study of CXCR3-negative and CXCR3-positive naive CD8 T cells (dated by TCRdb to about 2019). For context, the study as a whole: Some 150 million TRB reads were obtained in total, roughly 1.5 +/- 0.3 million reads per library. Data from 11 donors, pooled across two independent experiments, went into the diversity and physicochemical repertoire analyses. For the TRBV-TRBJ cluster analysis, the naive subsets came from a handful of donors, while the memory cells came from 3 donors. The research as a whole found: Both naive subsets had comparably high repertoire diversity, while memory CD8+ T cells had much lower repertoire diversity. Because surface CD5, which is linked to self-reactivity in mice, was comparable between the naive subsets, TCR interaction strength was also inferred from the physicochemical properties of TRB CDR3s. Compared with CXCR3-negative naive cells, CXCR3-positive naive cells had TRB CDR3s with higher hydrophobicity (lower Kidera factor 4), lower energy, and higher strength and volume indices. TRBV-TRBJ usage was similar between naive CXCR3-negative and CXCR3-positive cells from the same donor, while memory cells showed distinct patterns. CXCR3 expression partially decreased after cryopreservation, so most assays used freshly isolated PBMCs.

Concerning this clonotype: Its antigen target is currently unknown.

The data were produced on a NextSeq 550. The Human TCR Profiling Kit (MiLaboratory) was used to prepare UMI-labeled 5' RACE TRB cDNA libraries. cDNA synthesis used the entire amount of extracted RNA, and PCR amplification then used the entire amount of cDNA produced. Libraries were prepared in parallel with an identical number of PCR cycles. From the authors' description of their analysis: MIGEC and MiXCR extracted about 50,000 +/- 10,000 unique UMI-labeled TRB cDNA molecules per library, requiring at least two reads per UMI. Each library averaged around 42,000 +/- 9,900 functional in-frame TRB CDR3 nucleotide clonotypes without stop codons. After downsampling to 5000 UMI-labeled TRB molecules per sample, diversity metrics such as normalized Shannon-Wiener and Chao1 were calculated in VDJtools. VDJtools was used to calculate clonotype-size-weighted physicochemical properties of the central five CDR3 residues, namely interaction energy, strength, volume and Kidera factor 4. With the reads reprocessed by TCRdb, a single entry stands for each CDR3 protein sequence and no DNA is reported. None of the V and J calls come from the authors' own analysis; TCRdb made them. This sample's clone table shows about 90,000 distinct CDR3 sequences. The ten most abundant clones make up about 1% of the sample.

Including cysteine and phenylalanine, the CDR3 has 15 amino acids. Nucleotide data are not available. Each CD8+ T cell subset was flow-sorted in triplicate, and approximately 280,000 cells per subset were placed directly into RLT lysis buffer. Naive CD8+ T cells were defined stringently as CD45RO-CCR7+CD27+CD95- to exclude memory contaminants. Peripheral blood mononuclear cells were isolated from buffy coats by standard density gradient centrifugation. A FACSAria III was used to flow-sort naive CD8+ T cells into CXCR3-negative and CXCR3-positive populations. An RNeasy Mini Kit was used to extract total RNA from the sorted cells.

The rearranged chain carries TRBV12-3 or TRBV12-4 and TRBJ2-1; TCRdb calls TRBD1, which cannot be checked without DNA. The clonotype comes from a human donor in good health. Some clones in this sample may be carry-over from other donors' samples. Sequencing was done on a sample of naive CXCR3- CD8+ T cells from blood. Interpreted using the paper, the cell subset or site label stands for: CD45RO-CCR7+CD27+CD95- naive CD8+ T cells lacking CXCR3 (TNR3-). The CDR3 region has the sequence CASSLLGGTYNEQFF.